Shown below are 28 T cell receptor beta chains from a single sample sequenced in a study of T-cell reconstitution after alpha-beta-depleted transplantation in children. As it was prepared, the TCRbeta library received unique molecular identifiers. Each CDR3 protein is one row after TCRdb ran MiXCR on the PCR reads. The sample has hundreds of thousands of distinct CDR3 sequences, roughly 16% seen once. The starting material was PBMCs, mostly from graft donor cells, obtained 360 days after TCRalphabeta/CD19-depleted stem cell transplant. The source is a boy under three years old who had a stem cell transplant for Wiskott-Aldrich syndrome, so the T cells may come from the graft donor.

This clonotype was seen a handful of times. The V and J genes are TRBV20-1 and TRBJ2-7, with 11 bases fitting TRBD1. After removal of 5 bases from V and 2 bases from J, the junction contained 5 bases not matched to a gene. This CDR3 has 14 residues. Per germline, CDR1 DFQATT and CDR2 SNEGSKA (reference sequence). CDR3 nucleotides: TGCAGTGCTGGGGGGACAGGGGGGACCTACGAGCAGTACTTC. Its translation is CSAGGTGGTYEQYF.

This clonotype was seen ten or more times. The chain has TRBV7-2 and TRBJ2-7, with 7 bases matching TRBD2. J was trimmed by 7 bases and V by 1 base; bases with no gene match: 1. Germline V gene sequence: CDR1 SGHTA, CDR2 FQGNSA. CDR3 length: 12 residues. The CDR3 region has the DNA TGTGCCAGCAGCTTAGATAGCGGGGAGCAGTACTTC. Translating gives CASSLDSGEQYF.

The rearrangement joins TRBV4-1 to TRBJ1-2, with TRBD1 as a possible D gene (5 bases). V was trimmed by 3 bases and J by 5 bases, leaving 10 bases between them. CDR1 is MGHRA and CDR2 is YSYEKL in the germline V gene. The CDR3 runs to 13 residues. CDR3: CASSHLGHYGYTF. In DNA form, the CDR3 reads TGCGCCAGCAGCCACCTGGGGCATTATGGCTACACCTTC.

This clonotype was counted at least ten times. This rearrangement joins TRBV3-1 to TRBJ2-7, with no clear D. The CDR3 loop spans 14 amino acids. The germline V gene has CDR1 LGHDT and CDR2 YNNKEL (reference sequence). Trimming pared 2 bases from V and 4 bases from J, leaving 12 bases between. The CDR3 is CASSQSRQSYEQYF. The CDR3 DNA reads TGTGCCAGCAGCCAATCTCGGCAATCTTACGAGCAGTACTTC.

In its sample, this clonotype was seen many times. The chain couples TRBV4-1 to TRBJ2-7, with D possibly matching TRBD1 (5 bases). Germline-derived CDR1 and CDR2 are MGHRA and YSYEKL. Trimming removed 0 bases at V and 0 bases at J, with 12 bases between. The CDR3 spans 16 residues. The CDR3 is CASSQDQVDSSYEQYF. CDR3 nucleotide sequence: TGCGCCAGCAGCCAAGACCAAGTCGACAGCTCCTACGAGCAGTACTTC.

The chain is built from TRBV2 and TRBJ2-5; TRBD2 might be the D (6 bases). Trimming took off 4 bases at V and 5 bases at J, with 14 bases between the two ends. Germline CDR1 reads SNHLY; CDR2 reads FYNNEI. The CDR3 contains 14 residues. CDR3 bases: TGTGCCAGCAGTGCCATATCAGGAGGGGAGACCCAGTACTTC. Encoded protein: CASSAISGGETQYF. Drawing the rest from reference TRBV2 and TRBJ2-5, the complete variable domain is EPEVTQTPSHQVTQMGQEVILRCVPISNHLYFYWYRQILGQKVEFLVSFYNNEISEKSEIFDDQFSVERPDGSNFTLKIRSTKLEDSAMYFCASSAISGGETQYFGPGTRLLVL.

The chain couples TRBV4-3 to TRBJ2-7; 13 nucleotides match TRBD2. CDR1 LGHNA and CDR2 YSLEER come from the germline V gene. This CDR3 has 15 amino acids. Trimming at V came to 6 bases and at J to 1 base, leaving 3 bases not matched to a gene. The CDR3 bases are TGCGCCAGCAGTCAGACTAGCGGGAGGTCCTACGAGCAGTACTTC. This translates into CASSQTSGRSYEQYF.

This sequence joins TRBV10-3 and TRBJ2-5, with 10 bases identical to TRBD2. V dropped 10 bases and J dropped 2; count of bases not matched to a gene: 7. Germline V gene lookup returns CDR1 ENHRY and CDR2 SYGVKD. The length of the CDR3 is 14 residues. The CDR3 reads CATAGGLAQETQYF. CDR3 sequence (DNA): TGTGCCACCGCAGGGGGACTAGCGCAAGAGACCCAGTACTTC.

This chain links TRBV5-5 with TRBJ2-4, with 13 bases fitting TRBD2. Germline V gene lookup returns CDR1 SGHKS and CDR2 YYEKEE (reference sequence). This CDR3 is built from 14 residues. Unmatched junction bases numbered 4, after V lost 4 bases and J lost 9 bases. CDR3 amino acids: CASSPTSGRPIQYF. DNA for the CDR3: TGTGCCAGCAGCCCGACTAGCGGGAGGCCCATTCAGTACTTC.

V gene TRBV5-6 combines with J gene TRBJ1-4; D gene ambiguous. V was cut by 0 bases and J by 7 bases, with 10 bases left in between. CDR3 length: 14 residues. Germline V gene lookup returns CDR1 SGHDT and CDR2 YYEEEE. The CDR3 DNA reads TGTGCCAGCAGCTTGGTGCGGTTACCTGAAAAACTGTTTTTT. Translation gives CASSLVRLPEKLFF.

The chain couples TRBV12-3 or TRBV12-4 to TRBJ2-3; 8 bases match TRBD2. The CDR3 extends over 16 amino acids. V lost 3 bases to trimming and J lost 1 base; unmatched junction nucleotides: 6. CDR3 DNA sequence: TGTGCCAGCAGTTTTGAGACTAGCGACCGCACAGATACGCAGTATTTT. Its protein product is CASSFETSDRTDTQYF.

This chain links TRBV5-1 with TRBJ2-2, with D uncertain. This CDR3 contains 16 residues. Trimming removed 0 bases from V and 0 bases from J, with 9 bases in between. Germline assignment: CDR1 SGHRS and CDR2 YFSETQ. Written as DNA, the CDR3 is TGCGCCAGCAGCTTGGACGTCAGGTCGAACACCGGGGAGCTGTTTTTT. As protein: CASSLDVRSNTGELFF.

A few counts support this clonotype. The genes are TRBV10-3 and TRBJ1-1; 7 bases are shared with TRBD1. Germline assignment: CDR1 ENHRY and CDR2 SYGVKD. Losses at the gene ends were 6 bases for V and 6 bases for J; bases not matched to a gene: 7. The CDR3 is made up of 13 amino acids. In DNA, the CDR3 is TGTGCCATCAGGATGACAGGGAGGGCTGAAGCTTTCTTT. It is translated as CAIRMTGRAEAFF.

As DNA, the CDR3 is TGTGCCATCAGTGAGGTGGGCTCCTACAATGAGCAGTTCTTC. Its protein product is CAISEVGSYNEQFF. The chain has TRBV10-3 and TRBJ2-1; D remains ambiguous. The germline V gene has CDR1 ENHRY and CDR2 SYGVKD. The V end was cut by 2 bases, the J end by 0 bases, with 5 bases between. The CDR3 is made up of 14 amino acids.

This sequence joins TRBV11-2 and TRBJ2-2; 11 positions agree with TRBD1. The CDR3 is 15 residues long. CDR1 and CDR2 from the germline V gene are SGHAT and FQNNGV. Trimming at V came to 4 bases and at J to 6 bases, leaving 4 bases not matched to a gene. CDR3 DNA sequence: TGTGCCAGCAGCTGGACAGGGGGCGACCCCGGGGAGCTGTTTTTT. Translation gives CASSWTGGDPGELFF.

This clonotype came up a few times. A much larger clone differs from this one at a single base, so this may be a read error. This chain connects TRBV24-1 to TRBJ2-5; D is unclear. This CDR3 has 11 amino acids. V gave up 7 bases and J gave up 3 bases, with 5 bases separating them. Germline values: CDR1 KGHDR, CDR2 SFDVKD. The CDR3 protein is CATSYKETQYF. The CDR3 DNA follows: TGTGCCACCAGCTACAAAGAGACCCAGTACTTC.

This clonotype has a handful of counts. The rearrangement links TRBV7-2 to TRBJ2-3; tentatively, D is TRBD1 (6 bases). CDR3 length equals 14 residues. Trimming shortened V by 5 bases and J by 2 bases, and 11 bases separated the two germline ends. The germline V gene has CDR1 SGHTA and CDR2 FQGNSA. The CDR3 region has the DNA TGTGCCAGCAGCGTTATGGGGGCCACAGATACGCAGTATTTT. Amino acids: CASSVMGATDTQYF.

This clonotype was observed a few times. The chain uses TRBV18 and TRBJ2-1, with D possibly TRBD2 on 6 matching bases. Trimming pared 0 bases from V and 4 bases from J, leaving 13 bases between. The CDR3 loop spans 16 amino acids. Per germline, CDR1 KGHSH and CDR2 LQKENI. CDR3 coding DNA: TGTGCCAGCTCACCACCGAAGGCCAGCGGGTACAATGAGCAGTTCTTC. Translated, it gives CASSPPKASGYNEQFF.

This chain connects TRBV7-8 to TRBJ2-3; D is perhaps TRBD1 or TRBD2 (5 bases each). CDR1 and CDR2 (germline): SGHVS, FQNEAQ. This CDR3 has 18 amino acids. Deletions cut 0 bases from V and 2 bases from J, with 18 bases between. CDR3: CASSLAVTWGSFTDTQYF. CDR3 DNA sequence: TGTGCCAGCAGCTTAGCGGTTACTTGGGGGAGCTTCACAGATACGCAGTATTTT.

This clonotype turned up a few times. The chain uses TRBV5-1 and TRBJ2-7, with D hard to call. Trimming shortened V by 4 bases and J by 3 bases, and 14 bases separated the two germline ends. The CDR3 is 14 amino acids. Per germline, CDR1 SGHRS and CDR2 YFSETQ. The CDR3 region is CASSLDGDFYEQYF. For the CDR3, the DNA is TGCGCCAGCAGCCTGGACGGAGACTTCTACGAGCAGTACTTC.

This chain connects TRBV5-1 to TRBJ2-1, with 11 bases identical to TRBD2. Germline CDR1 reads SGHRS; CDR2 reads YFSETQ. V lost 2 bases, J lost 7 bases, and 8 bases stayed unmatched. This CDR3 is 16 amino acids long. The CDR3 spells CASSLLTSGRVNEQFF. CDR3 DNA: TGCGCCAGCAGCTTACTTACTAGCGGGAGAGTAAATGAGCAGTTCTTC.

This chain links TRBV6-6 with TRBJ2-2, with D possibly called TRBD1 or TRBD2 (5 bases each). This CDR3 is built from 13 residues. V gave up 9 bases and J gave up 4 bases, with 12 bases separating them. The germline V gene encodes CDR1 MNHNY and CDR2 SVGAGI (reference sequence). The CDR3 is CASTRQGTGELFF. The CDR3 bases are TGTGCCAGTACTAGGCAGGGCACCGGGGAGCTGTTTTTT.

The chain recombines TRBV2 with TRBJ2-7; no clear D gene. The CDR3 consists of 12 residues. Trimming removed 7 bases from V and 9 bases from J, with 16 bases in between. CDR1 SNHLY and CDR2 FYNNEI come from the germline V gene. In nucleotides, the CDR3 is TGTGCCAGCACCGGTTTCCCCGTCGGGCAGTACTTC. This translates into CASTGFPVGQYF.

The gene calls are TRBV4-3 and TRBJ2-6; D gene unclear. The V gene lost 4 bases and the J gene lost 0 bases, with 7 bases spanning the gap. The CDR3 sequence is 15 residues long. The germline gives CDR1 LGHNA, CDR2 YSLEER. The CDR3 spells CASSPEYSGANVLTF. The CDR3, as DNA: TGCGCCAGCAGCCCGGAATACTCTGGGGCCAACGTCCTGACTTTC.

The chain carries TRBV18 and TRBJ1-2; 7 positions agree with TRBD1. Germline assignment: CDR1 KGHSH and CDR2 LQKENI. This CDR3 is built from 15 residues. The trim removed 4 bases at V and 2 bases at J, leaving 7 bases unmatched. The CDR3 nucleotides are TGTGCCAGCTCACTTCTCGGGACAGACAACTATGGCTACACCTTC. Its protein is CASSLLGTDNYGYTF.

The J gene is TRBJ2-3, the V gene TRBV15; D perhaps matches TRBD2 (5 bases). The CDR3 loop spans 17 amino acids. Germline assignment: CDR1 LNHNV and CDR2 YYDKDF (reference sequence). V was pared by 1 base and J by 0 bases, with 14 bases between. CDR3 loop: CATSRAVAQPSTDTQYF. In nucleotides, the CDR3 is TGTGCCACCAGCAGAGCAGTAGCGCAACCTAGCACAGATACGCAGTATTTT.

The chain has TRBV3-1 and TRBJ1-6; D is unclear. CDR1 is LGHDT, CDR2 YNNKEL, per germline (reference sequence). V dropped 0 bases and J dropped 8 bases, with 8 bases sitting between them. This CDR3 is 14 amino acids long. CDR3 nucleotides: TGTGCCAGCAGCCAAGAGGTATGGGATTCACCCCTCCACTTT. This translates into CASSQEVWDSPLHF.

The chain combines TRBV7-8 with TRBJ1-1; TRBD1 might be the D (5 bases). The CDR3 loop spans 16 amino acids. CDR1 is SGHVS, CDR2 FQNEAQ, per germline. Trimming took off 2 bases at V and 0 bases at J, with 13 bases between the two ends. The CDR3 nucleotides are TGTGCCAGCAGCTTACGTCCAGGGACCCTGAACACTGAAGCTTTCTTT. Amino acid sequence: CASSLRPGTLNTEAFF.